The text below deals with one TCR beta chain. Assay used: immunoSEQ multiplex PCR; TCRdb lists only in-frame clones, some missing. The table records around 66,000 clones, approximately 84% of them present only once. The CDR3 runs 13 residues. V lost 0 bases, J lost 7 bases, and 12 bases lay in between. CDR1 is SQVTM and CDR2 is ANQGSEA in the germline V gene. The data were obtained in a study of OX40 agonist ivuxolimab in advanced cancers. Study details: Partial responses occurred in Three dose-escalation patients, one with hepatocellular carcinoma and two with cutaneous melanoma.

The source was CD4+ or CD8+ T cells sorted from blood, collected in a trial of the OX40 agonist ivuxolimab. The chain joins TRBV29-1 to TRBJ2-5, with D unresolved. This clonotype was sampled from an adult with an advanced solid tumor such as melanoma, head and neck, liver or kidney cancer. DNA for the CDR3: TGCAGCGTTGAAGAAGTGGGTTCGGGGACCCAGTACTTC. Translating it yields CSVEEVGSGTQYF.